This passage covers 8 T cell receptor beta chains from one sample sequenced in a study of cytomegalovirus exposure and HLA in healthy donors. PCR involved 60 Vbeta and 13 Jbeta primers. Repertoires were generated with immunoSEQ multiplex PCR, while TCRdb's copy carries only in-frame clones and drops some. In total, the table holds over 100,000 clones. Sequenced input: PBMCs. The receptors stem from a man aged 30-40 years in good health and CMV-seronegative.

J is TRBJ2-7 and V is TRBV12-5; D ambiguous. Trimming pared 9 bases from V and 0 bases from J, leaving 15 bases between. Germline V gene lookup returns CDR1 LGHNT and CDR2 FRNRAP. The CDR3 sequence is 14 residues long. The CDR3 reads CASSPGDSSYEQYF. The CDR3 bases are TGTGCTAGCTCTCCAGGCGATAGCTCCTACGAGCAGTACTTC.

The chain recombines TRBV5-1 with TRBJ2-7; a weak D match, TRBD2 (5 bases). Germline values: CDR1 SGHRS, CDR2 YFSETQ. CDR3 length: 15 amino acids. V was pared by 0 bases and J by 1 base, with 11 bases between. This chain's CDR3 is CASSLEAPGSYEQYF. The CDR3 DNA reads as TGCGCCAGCAGCTTGGAGGCCCCGGGGTCCTACGAGCAGTACTTC.

The chain recombines TRBV6-5 with TRBJ1-2, with TRBD1 matching 7 bases. This CDR3 is 16 amino acids long. Germline CDR1 MNHEY, CDR2 SVGAGI. Trimming at V came to 2 bases and at J to 8 bases, leaving 14 bases not matched to a gene. DNA of the CDR3: TGTGCCAGCAGTTACCCCCAGGACAGGAGGCTAAAGGGCTACACCTTC. Its translation is CASSYPQDRRLKGYTF.

V and J are TRBV11-1 and TRBJ2-2; 14 bases map to TRBD2. Unmatched junction bases numbered 6, after V lost 4 bases and J lost 5 bases. Germline CDR1 is SGHAT and CDR2 is FQDESV (reference sequence). This CDR3 has 17 residues. CDR3 DNA sequence: TGTGCCAGCAGCTACAGAGGACTAGCGGGGGGTACCGGGGAGCTGTTTTTT. Amino acid sequence: CASSYRGLAGGTGELFF.

The chain uses TRBV6-1 and TRBJ1-5, with 9 bases aligning to TRBD1. There are 12 residues in the CDR3. Germline CDR1 reads MNHNS; CDR2 reads SASEGT. V lost 6 bases and J lost 14; bases outside the gene matches: 8. The CDR3 loop reads CASRGQGIAEHF. The CDR3 DNA follows: TGTGCCAGCAGGGGACAGGGCATAGCGGAGCATTTT.

The rearrangement joins TRBV11-2 to TRBJ2-1; 9 nucleotides match TRBD1. V lost 6 bases to trimming and J lost 9 bases; unmatched junction nucleotides: 9. Germline V gives CDR1 SGHAT, CDR2 FQNNGV. CDR3 length: 14 amino acids. The CDR3 DNA follows: TGTGCCAGCAGTCAGGGACAGGGTGTAAGTGAGCAGTTCTTC. Translation: CASSQGQGVSEQFF.

In nucleotides, the CDR3 is TGTGCCAGCTCCGCGGGTGGGGTCCTGAACACTGAAGCTTTCTTT. Amino acid sequence: CASSAGGVLNTEAFF. V is TRBV18 and J is TRBJ1-1; no firm D call. The CDR3 runs to 15 residues. Germline V CDR1 and CDR2: KGHSH, LQKENI. Trimming removed 6 bases from V and 0 bases from J, with 14 bases in between.

J is TRBJ2-2 and V is TRBV15; D is undetermined. The CDR3 totals 13 residues. V lost 7 bases, J lost 3 bases, and 9 bases lay in between. Germline V gives CDR1 LNHNV, CDR2 YYDKDF (reference sequence). CDR3 region: CATTDGDTGELFF. The CDR3 DNA follows: TGTGCCACCACCGACGGAGACACCGGGGAGCTGTTTTTT.